The 32 T cell receptor beta chains reported below all come from one sample, sequenced in a study of glioma-infiltrating T cells after dendritic cell vaccination (dated by TCRdb to 2016 to 2017). The time point tag for this specimen amounts to: after dendritic cell vaccination, including at tumor progression/relapse. Receptors were amplified or captured by the immunoSEQ multiplex PCR assay. This immuneACCESS table, as held by TCRdb, lists in-frame sequences with V and J called but not all clones. Of the missing ones, under half trace to an unresolved V gene in checked studies; the others have no known cause. The sample includes 110,000 or so clones, with almost 90% observed a single time. Jointly, the top ten make up more than 2.5% of the sample. The input for sequencing was blood, taken after dendritic cell vaccination. These receptors were taken from a human donor with glioblastoma.

The chain links TRBV6-6 to TRBJ1-2; D gene ambiguous. V lost 0 bases and J 2 bases, leaving 10 bases between the germline ends. CDR3 length: 15 amino acids. Looked up from germline, CDR1 is MNHNY and CDR2 is SVGAGI (reference sequence). CDR3: CASSYSGPENYGYTF. The CDR3 nucleotides read TGTGCCAGCAGTTACTCGGGCCCTGAGAACTATGGCTACACCTTC.

Only a few counts were recorded for this clone. The chain joins TRBV2 to TRBJ1-2, with D maybe TRBD1 (5 bases). V gave up 0 bases and J gave up 3 bases, with 11 bases separating them. The V gene's germline CDR1 is SNHLY and CDR2 FYNNEI. The CDR3 loop spans 15 amino acids. This chain's CDR3 is CASSEAGGVDYGYTF. The CDR3 nucleotides read TGTGCCAGCAGTGAAGCGGGGGGGGTGGACTATGGCTACACCTTC.

The rearrangement uses TRBV29-1 and TRBJ1-4, with 8 bases fitting TRBD1. Per germline, CDR1 SQVTM and CDR2 ANQGSEA. V dropped 0 bases and J dropped 8; count of bases not matched to a gene: 5. CDR3 length: 14 amino acids. CDR3 residues: CSVEDPGGREKLFF. In DNA form, the CDR3 reads TGCAGCGTTGAAGACCCAGGGGGCAGAGAAAAACTGTTTTTT.

The V and J genes are TRBV6-6 and TRBJ2-5; possible D gene TRBD1, 6 bases. V lost 8 bases to trimming and J lost 2 bases, with 15 bases between them. The CDR3 is 14 amino acids. Germline V gene lookup returns CDR1 MNHNY and CDR2 SVGAGI (reference sequence). In DNA form, the CDR3 reads TGTGCCAGCCGAAAGGACAGACATCAAGAGACCCAGTACTTC. Amino acids: CASRKDRHQETQYF.

The chain couples TRBV2 to TRBJ2-2; 12 bases are shared with TRBD2. The trim removed 5 bases at V and 9 bases at J, leaving 7 bases unmatched. The length of the CDR3 is 15 residues. Germline lookup yields CDR1 SNHLY and CDR2 FYNNEI. CDR3 bases: TGTGCCAGCAGTCGCGGACTAGCGGGAATGTGGGAGCTGTTTTTT. It specifies CASSRGLAGMWELFF.

The CDR3 loop is CSVDGTSGSSYNEQFF. The CDR3 DNA is TGCAGCGTTGATGGGACTAGCGGGAGCTCCTACAATGAGCAGTTCTTC. The rearrangement links TRBV29-1 to TRBJ2-1; TRBD2 matches at 14 bases. This CDR3 is 16 amino acids long. J was trimmed by 0 bases and V by 3 bases; bases with no gene match: 1. CDR1 and CDR2 from the germline V gene are SQVTM and ANQGSEA.

The CDR3 region has the DNA TGTGCCAGCAGTGAATTTCCCCACATTAAGAACACTGAAGCTTTCTTT. This sequence encodes CASSEFPHIKNTEAFF. The V and J genes are TRBV6-1 and TRBJ1-1; D is ambiguous. This CDR3 has 16 amino acids. Trimming shortened V by 2 bases and J by 1 base, and 14 bases separated the two germline ends. The germline CDR1 and CDR2 sequences are MNHNS and SASEGT.

This chain uses TRBV5-1 with TRBJ2-1; a possible D gene is TRBD2 (7 bases). V lost 5 bases, J lost 0 bases, and 12 bases lay in between. The CDR3 runs to 15 residues. Germline V CDR1 and CDR2: SGHRS, YFSETQ. The CDR3 DNA follows: TGCGCCAGCAGGGGAGGGGGGAGCTCCTACAATGAGCAGTTCTTC. Translated: CASRGGGSSYNEQFF.

This chain links TRBV4-1 with TRBJ1-4; D is unresolved. This CDR3 has 14 residues. Trimming left V 1 base short and J 7 bases short, with 10 bases between. Germline values: CDR1 MGHRA, CDR2 YSYEKL. The CDR3 DNA follows: TGCGCCAGCAGCCAAGTTCTGGGAGGTGAAAAACTGTTTTTT. Translated, it gives CASSQVLGGEKLFF.

V is TRBV5-5 and J is TRBJ1-1; D remains ambiguous. CDR1 is SGHKS and CDR2 is YYEKEE in the germline V gene (reference sequence). The ends were cut back, 2 bases at V and 4 bases at J, with 12 bases in the middle. The CDR3 totals 14 residues. CDR3 DNA sequence: TGTGCCAGCAGCTTTATTCCTGAGGGCACTGAAGCTTTCTTT. This encodes CASSFIPEGTEAFF.

This sequence joins TRBV4-1 and TRBJ2-1; D uncertain. Germline V gene data show CDR1 as MGHRA and CDR2 as YSYEKL. The CDR3 covers 12 residues. Trimming took 3 bases from V and 8 from J, leaving 8 bases between them. The CDR3 DNA is TGCGCCAGCAGCCAGCGAGGCGATGAGCAGTTCTTC. Amino acid sequence: CASSQRGDEQFF.

The chain uses TRBV21-1 and TRBJ2-7; the table's D call, TRBD2, has no DNA check behind it. TRBV21-1 is noted as a pseudogene. There are 15 residues in the CDR3. The CDR3 region is CASSSQRGLRDEQYF. The CDR3, as DNA: TGTGCCAGCAGCTCTCAGCGGGGGCTGCGGGACGAGCAGTACTTC.

This chain connects TRBV29-1 to TRBJ2-1, with D perhaps matching TRBD2 (6 bases). CDR3 size: 15 residues. Trimming removed 4 bases from V and 6 bases from J, with 19 bases in between. CDR1 is SQVTM, CDR2 ANQGSEA, per germline. As DNA, the CDR3 is TGCAGCGTTGCCTATCCGGGACTCCTACTCAATGAGCAGTTCTTC. It is translated as CSVAYPGLLLNEQFF.

The chain combines TRBV10-3 with TRBJ2-4, with D possibly TRBD1 on 6 matching bases. Germline-derived CDR1 and CDR2 are ENHRY and SYGVKD. This CDR3 contains 12 residues. The V and J ends lost 3 bases and 6 bases respectively, with 6 bases between them. The CDR3 bases are TGTGCCATCAGTGAACAGGGAAACATTCAGTACTTC. It is translated as CAISEQGNIQYF.

V usage is TRBV5-4 and J usage is TRBJ2-7, with a possible D match to TRBD2 (6 bases). The CDR3 runs 14 residues. Germline V gene sequence: CDR1 SGHNT, CDR2 YYREEE (reference sequence). In nucleotides, the CDR3 is TGTGCTCAATCAAGAGTCGGGAGTAGCGACGAGCAGTACTTC. Translating it yields CAQSRVGSSDEQYF.

The chain employs TRBV7-9 and TRBJ2-2, with a weak D call TRBD2 (6 bases). Germline values: CDR1 SEHNR, CDR2 FQNEAQ (reference sequence). Trimming stripped 3 bases from V and 7 bases from J, with 12 bases between. This CDR3 is built from 14 residues. Written as DNA, the CDR3 is TGTGCCAGCAGCTTTGGGACGGGGGACGGGGAGCTGTTTTTT. Amino acid sequence: CASSFGTGDGELFF. The variable domain in full, completed from reference TRBV7-9 and TRBJ2-2, reads DTGVSQNPRHKITKRGQNVTFRCDPISEHNRLYWYRQTLGQGPEFLTYFQNEAQLEKSRLLSDRFSAERPKGSFSTLEIQRTEQGDSAMYLCASSFGTGDGELFFGEGSRLTVL.

The chain joins TRBV19 to TRBJ1-1; 7 bases map to TRBD1. This CDR3 contains 14 residues. The V gene end was trimmed by 6 bases and the J gene end by 7 bases; junction bases not matched to a gene: 11. Germline V gives CDR1 LNHDA, CDR2 SQIVND (reference sequence). CDR3 DNA: TGTGCCAGTAGCCTCTCCCAGGGGGTAAGTGAAGCTTTCTTT. Residues: CASSLSQGVSEAFF.

This clone was detected only a few times. This chain joins TRBV5-3 and TRBJ2-1; 8 nucleotides match TRBD2. TRBV5-3 is an ORF, and what it does is uncertain. J gave up 4 bases and V 2 bases, and 20 bases lay outside the gene matches. CDR3 length: 20 amino acids. CDR3 bases: TGTGCCAGAAGCTTCAGGTCAGGACTAGCCGGTTGTCTTGCTTACAATGAGCAGTTCTTC. Translated: CARSFRSGLAGCLAYNEQFF.

This chain joins TRBV9 and TRBJ1-1; TRBD1 is a possible D gene (6 bases). The CDR3 is 15 residues long. V was clipped by 0 bases and J by 6 bases, with 15 bases between them. Germline V gene sequence: CDR1 SGDLS, CDR2 YYNGEE. The CDR3 loop is CASSVVLGASPEAFF. The CDR3 nucleotides read TGTGCCAGCAGCGTAGTCCTGGGGGCTAGCCCTGAAGCTTTCTTT.

V is TRBV19 and J is TRBJ2-5; D might be TRBD2 (6 bases). Germline CDR1 LNHDA, CDR2 SQIVND (reference sequence). V shed 4 bases and J shed 5 bases, with 11 bases lying between them. This CDR3 spans 13 amino acids. The DNA for the CDR3 is TGTGCCAGTAGTAATCAGGAGGGTGAGACCCAGTACTTC. It is translated as CASSNQEGETQYF. The whole variable domain, filled in from reference TRBV19 and TRBJ2-5, reads DGGITQSPKYLFRKEGQNVTLSCEQNLNHDAMYWYRQDPGQGLRLIYYSQIVNDFQKGDIAEGYSVSREKKESFPLTVTSAQKNPTAFYLCASSNQEGETQYFGPGTRLLVL.

The J gene is TRBJ1-3, the V gene TRBV6-5; weak D call: TRBD1 (6 bases). V was cut by 0 bases and J by 4 bases, with 13 bases left in between. This CDR3 is 16 amino acids long. Germline CDR1 and CDR2: MNHEY and SVGAGI. CDR3 protein: CASSYSKQGPGNTIYF. As DNA, the CDR3 is TGTGCCAGCAGTTACTCGAAGCAGGGGCCCGGAAACACCATATATTTT.

This chain links TRBV11-3 with TRBJ2-3; tentatively, D is TRBD2 (5 bases). Trimming cost V 4 bases and J 4 bases, with 9 bases left between them. The CDR3 extends over 13 amino acids. CDR1 and CDR2 (germline): SGHNT, YENEEA. CDR3 DNA sequence: TGTGCCAGCAGCTACGGGGTCGCAGATACGCAGTATTTT. Protein: CASSYGVADTQYF.

This clone was observed once. This chain links TRBV27 with TRBJ1-2, with 8 nucleotides matching TRBD1. The CDR3 spans 13 residues. Germline V CDR1 and CDR2: MNHEY, SMNVEV (reference sequence). V dropped 5 bases and J dropped 6; count of bases not matched to a gene: 5. CDR3 loop: CASSQRTGNGYTF. For the CDR3, the DNA is TGTGCCAGCAGTCAACGGACAGGGAATGGCTACACCTTC.

The rearrangement uses TRBV7-3 and TRBJ1-2, with 7 bases identical to TRBD1. The CDR3 extends over 13 amino acids. V shed 3 bases and J 4 bases; nucleotides not matched to a gene: 2. CDR1 SGHTA and CDR2 FQGTGA come from the germline V gene. CDR3 protein: CASSFGQVYGYTF. CDR3 nucleotides: TGTGCCAGCAGCTTCGGACAGGTCTATGGCTACACCTTC. Full variable domain (missing parts from reference TRBV7-3 and TRBJ1-2): GAGVSQTPSNKVTEKGKYVELRCDPISGHTALYWYRQSLGQGPEFLIYFQGTGAADDSGLPNDRFFAVRPEGSVSTLKIQRTERGDSAVYLCASSFGQVYGYTFGSGTRLTVV.

The chain uses TRBV6-6 and TRBJ1-1, with D possibly being TRBD1 (5 bases). Per germline, CDR1 MNHNY and CDR2 SVGAGI (reference sequence). This CDR3 is built from 15 residues. The germline V and J ends were trimmed by 7 bases and 0 bases, with 15 bases remaining between them. CDR3 bases: TGTGCCAGCAACCTACCCGGGACTGTGAACACTGAAGCTTTCTTT. It yields the protein CASNLPGTVNTEAFF.

The chain couples TRBV2 to TRBJ1-2; 8 nucleotides match TRBD1. The CDR3 spans 12 residues. V was pared by 4 bases and J by 8 bases, with 3 bases of the junction left unmatched. Per the germline V gene, CDR1 is SNHLY and CDR2 is FYNNEI. CDR3 in DNA: TGTGCCAGCAGTGGACAGGGGATCGGCTACACCTTC. Translation: CASSGQGIGYTF.

The chain recombines TRBV18 with TRBJ2-7; 8 nucleotides agree with TRBD2. This CDR3 has 16 amino acids. Germline V gene sequence: CDR1 KGHSH, CDR2 LQKENI. After removal of 3 bases from V and 0 bases from J, the junction contained 7 bases not matched to a gene. CDR3 loop: CASSPSSGLVSYEQYF. The DNA for the CDR3 is TGTGCCAGCTCACCTTCTAGCGGGCTGGTCTCCTACGAGCAGTACTTC. The entire variable domain, with the rest obtained from reference TRBV18 and TRBJ2-7, is as follows: NAGVMQNPRHLVRRRGQEARLRCSPMKGHSHVYWYRQLPEEGLKFMVYLQKENIIDESGMPKERFSAEFPKEGPSILRIQQVVRGDSAAYFCASSPSSGLVSYEQYFGPGTRLTVT.

As regards this clone: This sample also contains other DNA sequences that code for the same CDR3. This chain connects TRBV9 to TRBJ1-6, with D perhaps TRBD1 (5 bases). The CDR3 covers 18 residues. The V and J ends lost 2 bases and 7 bases respectively, with 22 bases between them. From germline, CDR1 is SGDLS and CDR2 YYNGEE. The CDR3 nucleotides read TGTGCCAGCAGCGTTTCAGATCGGCGAGCGGGGGAGAATTCACCCCTCCACTTT. Its translation is CASSVSDRRAGENSPLHF.

The chain carries TRBV11-2 and TRBJ1-2; 11 bases match TRBD1. CDR3 length equals 17 residues. Germline V gives CDR1 SGHAT, CDR2 FQNNGV. J was trimmed by 7 bases and V by 0 bases; bases with no gene match: 10. The CDR3 DNA is TGTGCCAGCAGCTTAGATCCGTCTGGACAGGGGGCCCGTGGCTACACCTTC. Protein product: CASSLDPSGQGARGYTF. The full variable domain, rest sourced from reference TRBV11-2 and TRBJ1-2, is EAGVAQSPRYKIIEKRQSVAFWCNPISGHATLYWYQQILGQGPKLLIQFQNNGVVDDSQLPKDRFSAERLKGVDSTLKIQPAKLEDSAVYLCASSLDPSGQGARGYTFGSGTRLTVV.

The CDR3 region has the DNA TGTGCCAGCAGGGGCGGGACTAGCGGGAGGGCCCGCACAGATACGCAGTATTTT. Translating gives CASRGGTSGRARTDTQYF. This sequence joins TRBV11-2 and TRBJ2-3; 16 nucleotides agree with TRBD2. CDR3 length: 18 amino acids. Trimming at V came to 6 bases and at J to 1 base, leaving 7 bases not matched to a gene. Germline CDR1 reads SGHAT; CDR2 reads FQNNGV.

The chain combines TRBV15 with TRBJ1-1, with 8 bases that match TRBD1. The CDR3 loop spans 16 amino acids. J gave up 3 bases and V 1 base, and 7 bases lay outside the gene matches. The V gene's germline CDR1 is LNHNV and CDR2 YYDKDF (reference sequence). CDR3 in DNA: TGTGCCACCAGCAGAGGCACCCAGGGGGCGGACACTGAAGCTTTCTTT. It codes for CATSRGTQGADTEAFF.

This clone appeared once. The CDR3, as DNA: TGTGCCAGCTCATCTAGCGGGAGGAAAGATGAGCAGTTCTTC. It codes for CASSSSGRKDEQFF. V and J are TRBV18 and TRBJ2-1; 11 bases align to TRBD2. Germline V gives CDR1 KGHSH, CDR2 LQKENI. V shed 5 bases, J shed 8 bases, and the junction held 5 bases outside the gene matches. This CDR3 is 14 amino acids long.